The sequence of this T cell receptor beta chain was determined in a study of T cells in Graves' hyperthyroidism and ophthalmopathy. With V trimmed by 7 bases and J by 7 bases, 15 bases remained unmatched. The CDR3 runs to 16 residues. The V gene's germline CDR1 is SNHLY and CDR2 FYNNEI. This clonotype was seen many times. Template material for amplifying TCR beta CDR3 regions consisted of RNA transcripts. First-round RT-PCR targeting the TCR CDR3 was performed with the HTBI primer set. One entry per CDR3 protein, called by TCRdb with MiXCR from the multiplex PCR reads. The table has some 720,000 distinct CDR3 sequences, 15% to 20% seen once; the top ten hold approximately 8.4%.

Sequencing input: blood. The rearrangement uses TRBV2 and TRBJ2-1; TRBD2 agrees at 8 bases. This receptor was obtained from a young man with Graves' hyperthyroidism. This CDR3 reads CASIPLRASGRNEQFF. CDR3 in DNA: TGTGCCAGCATTCCCCTACGCGCTAGCGGGCGGAATGAGCAGTTCTTC.